This T cell receptor beta chain was sequenced for a study of tumor and adjacent non-tumor tissue in lung cancer. Across the study: Stage I to III disease affected 10 men and about five women aged roughly 31 to 80. Each sample yielded roughly 4 million productive TCRbeta reads on average.

Germline assignment: CDR1 ENHRY and CDR2 SYGVKD. The CDR3 has 14 amino acids. The template was RNA from unsorted bulk tissue. More than 3 cm separated this lung sample from the edge of the tumor. A modified ARM-PCR protocol with three rounds of nested PCR amplified TCRbeta. One entry per CDR3 protein results from TCRdb running MiXCR on the multiplex PCR reads. There are more than 55,000 distinct CDR3 sequences in the sample; 76% occur only once, and 40% to 50% lies in the top ten. Study-wide results and limits: Shorter survival was associated with higher TCR diversity in tumors.

As regards this clonotype: Its specificity is unknown. This could be a read error, since a much larger clone is one nucleotide away.

This TCR was recovered from a man between 60 and 75 years old with non-small cell lung cancer. This rearrangement joins TRBV10-3 to TRBJ2-7, with D unclear. Sequenced input: distant non-tumor lung tissue. CDR3 bases: TGTGCCATCAGTGAGTCCGGGCGTATCTACAAGCAGTACTTC. Its protein product is CAISESGRIYKQYF.